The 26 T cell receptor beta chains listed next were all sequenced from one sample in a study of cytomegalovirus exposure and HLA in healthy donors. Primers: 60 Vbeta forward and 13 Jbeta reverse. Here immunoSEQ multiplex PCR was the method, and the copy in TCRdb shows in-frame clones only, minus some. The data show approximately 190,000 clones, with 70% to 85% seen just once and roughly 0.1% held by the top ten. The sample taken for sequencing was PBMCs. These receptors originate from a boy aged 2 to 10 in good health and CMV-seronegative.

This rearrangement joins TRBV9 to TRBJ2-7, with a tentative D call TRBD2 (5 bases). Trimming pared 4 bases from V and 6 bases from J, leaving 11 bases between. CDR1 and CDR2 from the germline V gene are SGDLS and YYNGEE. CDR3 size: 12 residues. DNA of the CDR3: TGTGCCAGCAGCCCCGACGGAGGCGAGCAGTACTTC. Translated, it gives CASSPDGGEQYF. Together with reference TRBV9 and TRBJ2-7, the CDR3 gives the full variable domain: DSGVTQTPKHLITATGQRVTLRCSPRSGDLSVYWYQQSLDQGLQFLIQYYNGEERAKGNILERFSAQQFPDLHSELNLSSLELGDSALYFCASSPDGGEQYFGPGTRLTVT.

The CDR3 nucleotides read TGTGCCAGCAGCCTAGGGACAGGGACTTACGAGCAGTACTTC. This sequence encodes CASSLGTGTYEQYF. V usage is TRBV5-6 and J usage is TRBJ2-5; 9 nucleotides line up with TRBD1. Matching the DNA end better, TRBJ2-7 makes the J call doubtful. CDR3 length: 14 residues. Germline V gene data show CDR1 as SGHDT and CDR2 as YYEEEE.

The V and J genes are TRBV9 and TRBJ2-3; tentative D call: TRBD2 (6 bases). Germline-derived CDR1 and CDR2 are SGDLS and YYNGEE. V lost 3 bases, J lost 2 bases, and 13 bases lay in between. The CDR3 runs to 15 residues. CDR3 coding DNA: TGTGCCAGCAGCGACCGCGGGGAACTCACAGATACGCAGTATTTT. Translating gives CASSDRGELTDTQYF.

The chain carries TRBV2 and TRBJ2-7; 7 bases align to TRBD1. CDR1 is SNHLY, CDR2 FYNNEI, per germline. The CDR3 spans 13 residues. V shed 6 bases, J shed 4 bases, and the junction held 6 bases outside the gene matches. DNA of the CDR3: TGTGCCAGCAGCTTAGGGGGCAGGTACGAGCAGTACTTC. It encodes CASSLGGRYEQYF.

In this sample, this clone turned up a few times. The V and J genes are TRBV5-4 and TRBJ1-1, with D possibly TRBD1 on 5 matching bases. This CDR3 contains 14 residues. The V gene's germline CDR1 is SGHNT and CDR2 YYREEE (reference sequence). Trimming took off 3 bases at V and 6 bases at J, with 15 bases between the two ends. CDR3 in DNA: TGTGCCAGCAGCTCTTACACTACAGGACCTGAAGCTTTCTTT. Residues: CASSSYTTGPEAFF.

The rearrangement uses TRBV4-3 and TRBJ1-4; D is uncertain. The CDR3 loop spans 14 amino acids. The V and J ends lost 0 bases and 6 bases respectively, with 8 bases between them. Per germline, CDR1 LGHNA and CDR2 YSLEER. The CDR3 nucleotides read TGCGCCAGCAGCCAAGATCCGGGAGATGAAAAACTGTTTTTT. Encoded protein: CASSQDPGDEKLFF.

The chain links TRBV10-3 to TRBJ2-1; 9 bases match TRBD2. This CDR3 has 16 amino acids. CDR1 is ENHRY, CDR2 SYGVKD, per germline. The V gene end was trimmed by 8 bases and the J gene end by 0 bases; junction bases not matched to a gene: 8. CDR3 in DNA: TGTGCCATCGATGCAAGCGGGGGGAGCTCCTACAATGAGCAGTTCTTC. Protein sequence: CAIDASGGSSYNEQFF.

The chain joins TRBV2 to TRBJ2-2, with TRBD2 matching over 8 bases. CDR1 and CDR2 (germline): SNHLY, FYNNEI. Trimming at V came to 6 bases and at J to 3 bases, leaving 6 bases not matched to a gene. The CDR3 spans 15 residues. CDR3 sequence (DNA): TGTGCCAGCAGGCGGGGGGACTTTTACACCGGGGAGCTGTTTTTT. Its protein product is CASRRGDFYTGELFF.

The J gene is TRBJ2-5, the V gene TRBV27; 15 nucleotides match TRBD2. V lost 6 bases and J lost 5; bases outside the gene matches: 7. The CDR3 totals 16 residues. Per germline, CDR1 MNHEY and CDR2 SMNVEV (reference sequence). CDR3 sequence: CASSPRTSGGAETQYF. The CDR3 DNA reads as TGTGCCAGCAGCCCCCGGACTAGCGGGGGGGCGGAGACCCAGTACTTC.

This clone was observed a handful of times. This CDR3 is CASSQVLPGFVWTEAFF. The CDR3 DNA is TGCGCCAGCAGCCAAGTCCTGCCAGGGTTTGTGTGGACTGAAGCTTTCTTT. The genes are TRBV4-3 and TRBJ1-1; a weak D match, TRBD1 (5 bases). This CDR3 comprises 17 residues. V was shortened by 1 base and J by 5 bases, with 20 bases between the two germline ends. The V gene's germline CDR1 is LGHNA and CDR2 YSLEER.

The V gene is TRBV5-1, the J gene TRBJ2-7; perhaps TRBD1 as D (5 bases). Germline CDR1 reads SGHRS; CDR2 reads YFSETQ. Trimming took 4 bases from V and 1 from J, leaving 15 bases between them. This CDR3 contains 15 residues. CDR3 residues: CASSPAPDSSYEQYF. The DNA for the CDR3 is TGCGCCAGCAGCCCCGCCCCTGACAGTTCCTACGAGCAGTACTTC.

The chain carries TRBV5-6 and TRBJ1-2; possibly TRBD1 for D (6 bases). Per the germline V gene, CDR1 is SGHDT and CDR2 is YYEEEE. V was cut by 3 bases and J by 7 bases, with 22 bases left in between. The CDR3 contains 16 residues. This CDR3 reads CASSSLTGDIGAGYTF. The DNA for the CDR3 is TGTGCCAGCAGCTCATTAACCGGGGACATTGGGGCTGGCTACACCTTC.

The CDR3, as DNA: TGTGCCAGCAGCTTCCGGGGGAACACTGAAGCTTTCTTT. Translating gives CASSFRGNTEAFF. V usage is TRBV7-2 and J usage is TRBJ1-1; no definite D call. V was clipped by 3 bases and J by 1 base, with 6 bases between them. The CDR3 has 13 amino acids. Germline values: CDR1 SGHTA, CDR2 FQGNSA.

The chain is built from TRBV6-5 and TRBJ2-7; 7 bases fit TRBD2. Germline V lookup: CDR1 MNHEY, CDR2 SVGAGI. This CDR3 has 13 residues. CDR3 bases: TGTGCGACCGGGGGGACCCCAGGCTACGAGCAGTACTTC. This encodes CATGGTPGYEQYF.

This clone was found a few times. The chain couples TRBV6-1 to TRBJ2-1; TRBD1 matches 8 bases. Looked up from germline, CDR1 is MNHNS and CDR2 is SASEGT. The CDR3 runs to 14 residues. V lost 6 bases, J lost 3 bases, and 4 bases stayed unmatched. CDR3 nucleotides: TGTGCCAGCAGAGACAGGGGCCTCTACAATGAGCAGTTCTTC. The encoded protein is CASRDRGLYNEQFF.

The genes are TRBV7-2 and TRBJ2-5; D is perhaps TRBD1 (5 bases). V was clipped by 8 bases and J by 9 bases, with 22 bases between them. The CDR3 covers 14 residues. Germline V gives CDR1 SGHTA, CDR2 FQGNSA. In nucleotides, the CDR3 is TGTGCCAGCGGCCGCTCATCAGGGATAGGGGCCCAGTACTTC. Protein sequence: CASGRSSGIGAQYF.

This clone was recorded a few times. In nucleotides, the CDR3 is TGTGCCAGCAGCTCACCCGGGGGTAGAAACACCATATATTTT. Residues: CASSSPGGRNTIYF. The gene calls are TRBV9 and TRBJ1-3, with a tentative D call TRBD1 (5 bases). The CDR3 extends over 14 amino acids. Between the trimmed V and J ends, which lost 4 bases and 5 bases, there was a span of 13 bases. The V gene's germline CDR1 is SGDLS and CDR2 YYNGEE.

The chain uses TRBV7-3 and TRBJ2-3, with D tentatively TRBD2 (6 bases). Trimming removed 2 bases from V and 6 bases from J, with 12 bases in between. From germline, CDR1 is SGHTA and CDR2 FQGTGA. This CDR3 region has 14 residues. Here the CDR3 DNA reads TGTGCCAGCAGCTTAGGGAGGTTGGGCGATACGCAGTATTTT. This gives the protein CASSLGRLGDTQYF.

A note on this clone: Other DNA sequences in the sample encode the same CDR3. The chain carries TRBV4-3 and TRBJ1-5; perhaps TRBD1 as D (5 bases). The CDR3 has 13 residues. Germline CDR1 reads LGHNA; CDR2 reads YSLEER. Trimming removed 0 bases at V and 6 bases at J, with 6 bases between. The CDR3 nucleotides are TGCGCCAGCAGCCAAGATAGGGGTCAGCCCCAGCATTTT. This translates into CASSQDRGQPQHF.

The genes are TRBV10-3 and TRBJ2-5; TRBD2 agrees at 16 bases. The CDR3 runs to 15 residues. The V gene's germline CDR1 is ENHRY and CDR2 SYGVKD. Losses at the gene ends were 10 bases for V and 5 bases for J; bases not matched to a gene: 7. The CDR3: CATGTSGGVGETQYF. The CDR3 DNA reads TGTGCCACCGGGACTAGCGGGGGGGTCGGGGAGACCCAGTACTTC.

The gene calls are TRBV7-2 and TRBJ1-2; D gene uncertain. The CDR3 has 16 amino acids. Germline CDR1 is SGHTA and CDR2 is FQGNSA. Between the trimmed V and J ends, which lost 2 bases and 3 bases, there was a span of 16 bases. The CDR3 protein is CASSLKLMRVDYGYTF. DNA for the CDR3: TGTGCCAGCAGCTTAAAGTTGATGAGGGTCGACTATGGCTACACCTTC. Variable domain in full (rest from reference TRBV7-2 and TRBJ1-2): GAGVSQSPSNKVTEKGKDVELRCDPISGHTALYWYRQSLGQGLEFLIYFQGNSAPDKSGLPSDRFSAERTGGSVSTLTIQRTQQEDSAVYLCASSLKLMRVDYGYTFGSGTRLTVV.

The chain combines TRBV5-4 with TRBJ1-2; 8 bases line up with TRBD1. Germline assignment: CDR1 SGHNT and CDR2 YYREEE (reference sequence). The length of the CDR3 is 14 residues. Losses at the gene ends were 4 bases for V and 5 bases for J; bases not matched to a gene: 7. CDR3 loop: CASSTDREGYGYTF. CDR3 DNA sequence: TGTGCCAGCAGCACGGACAGGGAGGGTTATGGCTACACCTTC.

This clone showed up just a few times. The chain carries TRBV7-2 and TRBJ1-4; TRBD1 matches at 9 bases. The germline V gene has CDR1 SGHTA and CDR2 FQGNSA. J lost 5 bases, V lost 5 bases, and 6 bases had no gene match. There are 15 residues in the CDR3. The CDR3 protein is CASSRSGQGNEKLFF. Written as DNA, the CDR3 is TGTGCCAGCAGCCGCTCGGGACAGGGCAATGAAAAACTGTTTTTT.

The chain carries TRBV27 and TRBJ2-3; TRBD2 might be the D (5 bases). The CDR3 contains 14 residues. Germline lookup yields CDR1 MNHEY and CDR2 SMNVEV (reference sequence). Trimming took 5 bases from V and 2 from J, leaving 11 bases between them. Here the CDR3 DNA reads TGTGCCAGCAGTCTCACGGGGTACACAGATACGCAGTATTTT. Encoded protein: CASSLTGYTDTQYF.

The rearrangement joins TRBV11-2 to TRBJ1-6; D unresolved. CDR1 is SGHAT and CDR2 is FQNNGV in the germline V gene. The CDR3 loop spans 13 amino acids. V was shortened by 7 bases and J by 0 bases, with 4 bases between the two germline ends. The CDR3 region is CASKSSYNSPLHF. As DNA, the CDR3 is TGTGCCAGCAAGAGCTCCTATAATTCACCCCTCCACTTT. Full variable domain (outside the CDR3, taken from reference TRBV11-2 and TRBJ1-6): EAGVAQSPRYKIIEKRQSVAFWCNPISGHATLYWYQQILGQGPKLLIQFQNNGVVDDSQLPKDRFSAERLKGVDSTLKIQPAKLEDSAVYLCASKSSYNSPLHFGNGTRLTVT.

CDR3 nucleotides: TGTGCCAGCAGCTTGGCGGGGGGGCCTGGGGATGAGCAGTTCTTC. It translates to CASSLAGGPGDEQFF. V usage is TRBV5-7 and J usage is TRBJ2-1, with 8 bases identical to TRBD2. TRBV5-7 belongs to the ORF category, with a function that is uncertain. V trimming: 0 bases; J trimming: 8 bases; junction bases outside the gene matches: 7. This CDR3 contains 15 residues.